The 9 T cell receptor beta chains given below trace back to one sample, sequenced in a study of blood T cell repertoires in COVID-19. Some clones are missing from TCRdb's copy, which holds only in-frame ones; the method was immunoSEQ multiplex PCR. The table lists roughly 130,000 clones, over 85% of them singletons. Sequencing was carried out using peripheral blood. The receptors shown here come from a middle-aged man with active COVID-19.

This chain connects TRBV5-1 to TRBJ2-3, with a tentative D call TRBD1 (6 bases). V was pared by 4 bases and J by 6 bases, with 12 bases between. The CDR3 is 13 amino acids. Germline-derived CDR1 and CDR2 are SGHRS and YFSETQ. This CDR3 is CASSRGTGDTQYF. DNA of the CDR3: TGCGCCAGCAGCCGCGGCACAGGGGATACGCAGTATTTT.

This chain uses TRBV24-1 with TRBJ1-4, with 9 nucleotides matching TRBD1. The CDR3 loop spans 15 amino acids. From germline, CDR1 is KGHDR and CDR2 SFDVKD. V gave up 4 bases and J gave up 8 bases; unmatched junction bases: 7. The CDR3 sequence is CATSDRGTGQEKLFF. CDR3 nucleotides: TGTGCCACCAGTGACCGCGGGACAGGGCAAGAAAAACTGTTTTTT.

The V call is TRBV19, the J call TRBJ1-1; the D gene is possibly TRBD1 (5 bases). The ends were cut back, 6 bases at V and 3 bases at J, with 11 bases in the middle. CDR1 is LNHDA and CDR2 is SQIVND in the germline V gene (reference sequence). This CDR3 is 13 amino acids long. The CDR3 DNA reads TGTGCCAGTAGAGGGGCGGGGGACACTGAAGCTTTCTTT. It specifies CASRGAGDTEAFF.

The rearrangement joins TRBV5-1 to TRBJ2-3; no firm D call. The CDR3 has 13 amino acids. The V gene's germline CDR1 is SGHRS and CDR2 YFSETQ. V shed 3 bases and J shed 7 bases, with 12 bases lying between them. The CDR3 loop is CASSSEAVYTQYF. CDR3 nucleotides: TGCGCCAGCAGCTCCGAGGCCGTATATACGCAGTATTTT.

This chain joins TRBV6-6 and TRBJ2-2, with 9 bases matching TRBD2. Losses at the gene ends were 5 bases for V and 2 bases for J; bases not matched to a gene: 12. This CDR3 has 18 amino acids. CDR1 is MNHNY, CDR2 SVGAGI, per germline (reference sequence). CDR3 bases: TGTGCCAGCAGTCCCTTATTAGCGGGAGCAAGAAACACCGGGGAGCTGTTTTTT. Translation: CASSPLLAGARNTGELFF.

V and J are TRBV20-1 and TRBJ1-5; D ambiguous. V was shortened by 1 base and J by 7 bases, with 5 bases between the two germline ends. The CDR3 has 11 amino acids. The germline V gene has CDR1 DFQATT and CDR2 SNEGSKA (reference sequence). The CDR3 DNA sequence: TGCAGTGCTAGAGTATTGCAGCCCCAGCATTTT. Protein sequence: CSARVLQPQHF.

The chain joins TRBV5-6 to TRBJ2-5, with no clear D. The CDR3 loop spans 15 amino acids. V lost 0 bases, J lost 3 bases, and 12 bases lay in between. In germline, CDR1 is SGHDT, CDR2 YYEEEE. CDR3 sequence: CASSLATEYKETQYF. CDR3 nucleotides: TGTGCCAGCAGCTTGGCTACTGAGTATAAAGAGACCCAGTACTTC.

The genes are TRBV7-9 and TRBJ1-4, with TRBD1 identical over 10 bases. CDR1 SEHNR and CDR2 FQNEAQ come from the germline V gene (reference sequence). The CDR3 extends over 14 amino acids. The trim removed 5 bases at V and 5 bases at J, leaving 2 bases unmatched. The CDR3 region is CASSQDRGNEKLFF. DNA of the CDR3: TGTGCCAGCAGCCAGGACAGGGGGAATGAAAAACTGTTTTTT.

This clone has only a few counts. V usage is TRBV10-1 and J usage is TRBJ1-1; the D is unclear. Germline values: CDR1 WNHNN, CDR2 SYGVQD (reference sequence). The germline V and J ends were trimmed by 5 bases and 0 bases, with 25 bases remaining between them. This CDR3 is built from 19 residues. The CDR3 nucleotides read TGCGCCAGCAGTTCTGAGAAAGGAGGCCGGGGTCGGATGAACACTGAAGCTTTCTTT. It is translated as CASSSEKGGRGRMNTEAFF.